Shown below are 10 T cell receptor beta chains from a single sample sequenced in a study of T cells in Graves' hyperthyroidism and ophthalmopathy. Amplified regions were TCR beta CDR3 sequences from RNA transcripts. First-round RT-PCR of the TCR CDR3 relied on the HTBI primer set. TCRdb analysed the multiplex PCR reads with MiXCR anew, one entry per CDR3 protein. The data hold around 700,000 distinct CDR3 sequences, with roughly a third observed a single time. The specimen sequenced was blood. Every receptor here comes from a woman aged 40 to 49 with Graves' hyperthyroidism.

This clonotype was detected ten times or more. The DNA of the CDR3 is TGTGCCAGCGGGGTCCTCACTCCCGGGAATTCACCCCTCCACTTT. It yields the protein CASGVLTPGNSPLHF. The chain employs TRBV13 and TRBJ1-6, with D uncertain. Per the germline V gene, CDR1 is PRHDT and CDR2 is FYEKMQ (reference sequence). CDR3 length: 15 amino acids. Trimming cost V 8 bases and J 7 bases, with 18 bases left between them.

This clonotype came up many times. The V gene is TRBV29-1, the J gene TRBJ2-6; D is perhaps TRBD1 (6 bases). The CDR3 extends over 16 amino acids. V gave up 6 bases and J gave up 2 bases, with 17 bases separating them. The V gene's germline CDR1 is SQVTM and CDR2 ANQGSEA. The CDR3 reads CSVRGGEGTGANVLTF. For the CDR3, the DNA is TGCAGCGTGAGAGGGGGTGAGGGGACTGGGGCCAACGTCCTGACTTTC.

A few counts support this clonotype. The junction shows a germline mismatch at one end, possibly a read error. CDR3 DNA sequence: TGTGCCAGCAGCGGGGAATTCAGTTCCGGCACTGAGGCTTTCTTT. Its protein product is CASSGEFSSGTEAFF. The rearrangement uses TRBV6-5 and TRBJ1-1; D gene unclear. This CDR3 is built from 15 residues. Looked up from germline, CDR1 is MNHEY and CDR2 is SVGAGI.

On this clonotype itself: A much bigger clone sits one base away, suggesting this may be a read error. V is TRBV6-1 and J is TRBJ1-5, with D unresolved. This CDR3 comprises 14 residues. The V gene lost 4 bases and the J gene lost 3 bases, with 10 bases spanning the gap. Germline-derived CDR1 and CDR2 are MNHNS and SASEGT. CDR3 in DNA: TGTGCCAGCAGTGTCGACAATAACAATCAGCCCCAGCATTTT. Translated: CASSVDNNNQPQHF.

This clonotype appeared many times. This chain joins TRBV7-2 and TRBJ2-2; a weak D match, TRBD2 (7 bases). The ends were cut back, 8 bases at V and 6 bases at J, with 16 bases in the middle. This CDR3 is built from 14 residues. CDR1 SGHTA and CDR2 FQGNSA come from the germline V gene. As DNA, the CDR3 is TGTGCCAGCGCCGCCGGGGGGCCCGCCGGGGAGCTGTTTTTT. Translated, it gives CASAAGGPAGELFF.

This chain joins TRBV20-1 and TRBJ2-2, with 9 bases identical to TRBD2. V was pared by 6 bases and J by 2 bases, with 13 bases of the junction left unmatched. Per the germline V gene, CDR1 is DFQATT and CDR2 is SNEGSKA (reference sequence). This CDR3 region has 17 residues. The CDR3 DNA reads TGCAGTGCCTGGGAGTGGGGCGGGAGGGCCAACACCGGGGAGCTGTTTTTT. Amino acids: CSAWEWGGRANTGELFF.

The chain links TRBV14 to TRBJ2-2; no clear D gene. The V and J ends lost 0 bases and 0 bases respectively, with 11 bases between them. This CDR3 comprises 17 residues. Looked up from germline, CDR1 is SGHDN and CDR2 is FVKESK. As DNA, the CDR3 is TGTGCCAGCAGCCAAGATCTAAGTCGGGCGAACACCGGGGAGCTGTTTTTT. Amino acid sequence: CASSQDLSRANTGELFF.

This clonotype was seen at least ten times. V usage is TRBV12-3 or TRBV12-4 and J usage is TRBJ1-5, with D maybe TRBD1 (5 bases). The V end lost 6 bases, the J end lost 5 bases, and 14 bases lay between the germline ends. CDR3 size: 14 residues. CDR3 in amino acids: CASRYQGSHQPQHF. CDR3 sequence (DNA): TGTGCCAGCAGATATCAGGGATCCCATCAGCCCCAGCATTTT.

This clonotype was detected many times. V is TRBV15 and J is TRBJ1-3; 7 bases map to TRBD1. V trimming: 0 bases; J trimming: 8 bases; junction bases outside the gene matches: 10. The CDR3 length is 16 residues. The germline CDR1 and CDR2 sequences are LNHNV and YYDKDF (reference sequence). CDR3 sequence (DNA): TGTGCCACCAGCAGAGACCTAGGGGGCGGTTTGGACACCATATATTTT. Amino acids: CATSRDLGGGLDTIYF.

This clonotype has only a few counts. This chain links TRBV20-1 with TRBJ2-2, with a tentative D call TRBD2 (5 bases). CDR1 and CDR2 (germline): DFQATT, SNEGSKA (reference sequence). This CDR3 has 13 amino acids. Between the trimmed V and J ends, which lost 1 base and 4 bases, there was a span of 7 bases. The CDR3: CSARVGATGELFF. The CDR3 DNA reads TGCAGTGCTAGAGTGGGAGCCACCGGGGAGCTGTTTTTT.